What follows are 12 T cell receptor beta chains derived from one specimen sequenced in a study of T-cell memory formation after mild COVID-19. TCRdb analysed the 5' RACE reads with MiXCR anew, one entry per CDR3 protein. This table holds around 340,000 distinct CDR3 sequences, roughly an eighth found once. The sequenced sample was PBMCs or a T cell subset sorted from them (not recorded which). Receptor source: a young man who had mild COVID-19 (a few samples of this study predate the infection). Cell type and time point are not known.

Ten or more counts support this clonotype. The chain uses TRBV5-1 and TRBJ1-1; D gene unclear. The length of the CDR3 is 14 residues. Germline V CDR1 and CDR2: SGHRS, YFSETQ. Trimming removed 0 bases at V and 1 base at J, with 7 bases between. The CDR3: CASSLVPGNTEAFF. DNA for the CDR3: TGCGCCAGCAGCTTGGTTCCGGGGAACACTGAAGCTTTCTTT.

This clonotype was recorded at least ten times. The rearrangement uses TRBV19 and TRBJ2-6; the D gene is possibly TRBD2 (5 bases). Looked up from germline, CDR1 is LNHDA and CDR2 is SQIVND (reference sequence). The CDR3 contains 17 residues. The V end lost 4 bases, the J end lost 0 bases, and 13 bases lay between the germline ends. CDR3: CASSNWERSSGANVLTF. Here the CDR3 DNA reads TGTGCCAGTAGTAATTGGGAGCGGAGCTCTGGGGCCAACGTCCTGACTTTC.

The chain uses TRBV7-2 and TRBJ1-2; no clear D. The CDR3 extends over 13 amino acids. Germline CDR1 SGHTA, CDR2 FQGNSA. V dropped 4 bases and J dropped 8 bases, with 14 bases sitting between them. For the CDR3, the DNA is TGTGCCAGCAGCTCCACAGCGTACGGGGGCTACACCTTC. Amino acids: CASSSTAYGGYTF.

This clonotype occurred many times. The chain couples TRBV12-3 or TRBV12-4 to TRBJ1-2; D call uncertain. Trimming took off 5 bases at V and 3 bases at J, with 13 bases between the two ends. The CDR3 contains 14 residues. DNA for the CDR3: TGTGCCAGCAGTCGGACTTTCGACCACTATGGCTACACCTTC. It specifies CASSRTFDHYGYTF.

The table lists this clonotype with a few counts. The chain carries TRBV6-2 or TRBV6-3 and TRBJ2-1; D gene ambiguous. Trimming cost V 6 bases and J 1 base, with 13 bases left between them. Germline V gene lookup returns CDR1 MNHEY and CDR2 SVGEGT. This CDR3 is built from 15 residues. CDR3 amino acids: CASRNWDESYNEQFF. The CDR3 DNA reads TGTGCCAGCAGAAATTGGGATGAGTCCTACAATGAGCAGTTCTTC.

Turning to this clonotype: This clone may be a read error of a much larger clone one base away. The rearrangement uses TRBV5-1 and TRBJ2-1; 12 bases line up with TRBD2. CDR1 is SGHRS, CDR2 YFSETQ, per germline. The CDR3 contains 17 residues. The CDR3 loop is CSSRSSGGAQSYNEQFF. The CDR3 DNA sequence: TGCTCCAGCAGGTCTAGCGGGGGGGCCCAGTCCTACAATGAGCAGTTCTTC.

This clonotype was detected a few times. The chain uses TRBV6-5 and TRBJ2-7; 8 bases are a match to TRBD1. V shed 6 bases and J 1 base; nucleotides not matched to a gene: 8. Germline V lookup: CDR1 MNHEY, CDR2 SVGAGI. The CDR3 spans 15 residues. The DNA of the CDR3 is TGTGCCAGCAGCCGTGGACAGGGTAGATCCTACGAGCAGTACGTC. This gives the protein CASSRGQGRSYEQYV.

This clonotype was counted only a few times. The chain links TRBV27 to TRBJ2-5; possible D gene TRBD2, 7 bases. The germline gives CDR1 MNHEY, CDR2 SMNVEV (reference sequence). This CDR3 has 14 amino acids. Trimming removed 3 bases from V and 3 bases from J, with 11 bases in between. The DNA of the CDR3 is TGTGCCAGCAGTTTTTTAGGGGGGGAAGAGACCCAGTACTTC. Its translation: CASSFLGGEETQYF.

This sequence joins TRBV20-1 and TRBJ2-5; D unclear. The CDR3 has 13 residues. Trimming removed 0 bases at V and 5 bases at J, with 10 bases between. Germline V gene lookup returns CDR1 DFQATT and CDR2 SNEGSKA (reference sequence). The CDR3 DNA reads TGCAGTGCTAGAGATGACCGCGAGGAGACCCAGTACTTC. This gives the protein CSARDDREETQYF.

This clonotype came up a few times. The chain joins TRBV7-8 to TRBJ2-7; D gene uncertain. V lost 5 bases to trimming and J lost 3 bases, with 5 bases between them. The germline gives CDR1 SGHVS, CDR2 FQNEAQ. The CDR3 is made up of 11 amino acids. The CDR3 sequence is CASSTLYEQYF. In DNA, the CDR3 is TGTGCCAGCAGCACCCTCTACGAGCAGTACTTC.

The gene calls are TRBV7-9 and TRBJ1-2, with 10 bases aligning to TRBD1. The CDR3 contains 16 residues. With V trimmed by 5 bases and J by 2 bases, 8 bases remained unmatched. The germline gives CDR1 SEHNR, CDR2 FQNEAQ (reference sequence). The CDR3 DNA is TGTGCCAGCAGCCCCCGGGACAGGGGCCCCAACTATGGCTACACCTTC. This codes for CASSPRDRGPNYGYTF.

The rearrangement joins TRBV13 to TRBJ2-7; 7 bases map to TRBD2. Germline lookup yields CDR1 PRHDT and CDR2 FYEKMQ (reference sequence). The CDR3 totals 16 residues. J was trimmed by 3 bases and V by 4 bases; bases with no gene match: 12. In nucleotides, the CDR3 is TGTGCCAGCAGCTCGTCTGACCTGGGGGGGATCTACGAGCAGTACTTC. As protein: CASSSSDLGGIYEQYF.